The text below deals with one T cell receptor (beta chain). The data were taken from a study of quantifying T cell responses using KT2 cells. Study information: TCR alpha and beta constant-region primers primed reverse transcription of RNA. The second PCR was a qPCR stopped at a predetermined fluorescence threshold.

A single-stranded UMI oligo with SP2 sequence was ligated to cDNA 3' ends. First-round PCR used 4 cycles and beta primers RC1.1 and RC1.2 covering TRBC1 and TRBC2. From the second PCR onward, TCR alpha and beta chains were processed separately. TCRdb processed the UMI-ligation and nested PCR reads anew with MiXCR; each CDR3 protein has one entry. Seen here are around 56,000 distinct CDR3 sequences, more than 9% observed once, and the top ten hold about 9.5%. V shed 3 bases and J 2 bases; nucleotides not matched to a gene: 1. There are 14 residues in the CDR3. Germline V gives CDR1 MNHEY, CDR2 SMNVEV (reference sequence). Known numbers of the T cell clone KT2 were added to PBMC.

The J gene is TRBJ2-7, the V gene TRBV27, with 10 bases lining up with TRBD1. This TCR derives from a human donor. The sample consisted of PBMCs spiked with cells of the T cell clone KT2. The CDR3 reads CASSFGTGAYEQYF. CDR3 sequence (DNA): TGTGCCAGCAGTTTCGGGACAGGGGCCTACGAGCAGTACTTC.